What follows are 20 T cell receptor beta chains derived from one specimen sequenced in a study of blood T cell repertoires in COVID-19. Method: immunoSEQ multiplex PCR; TCRdb's copy keeps in-frame clones and lacks some. The data hold about 390,000 clones, with about 86% observed a single time. Sequencing used PBMCs or T cells enriched from blood (not recorded which). These receptors originate from a woman aged 50 to 65 who had recovered from COVID-19.

The chain is built from TRBV3-1 (or the pseudogene TRBV3-2) and TRBJ2-7, with unresolved D. With 1 base removed from V and 4 bases from J, the gap between germline ends came to 8 bases. Germline lookup yields CDR1 LGHDT and CDR2 YNNKEL (reference sequence). The CDR3 runs to 13 residues. CDR3 residues: CASSQGLKYEQYF. CDR3 bases: TGTGCCAGCAGCCAAGGGCTTAAATACGAGCAGTACTTC.

The chain uses TRBV10-3 and TRBJ2-5; possibly TRBD2 for D (6 bases). Germline V gene lookup returns CDR1 ENHRY and CDR2 SYGVKD. There are 14 residues in the CDR3. The V gene lost 6 bases and the J gene lost 5 bases, with 16 bases spanning the gap. Here the CDR3 reads CAISRGDPGETQYF. The CDR3, as DNA: TGTGCCATCAGCCGCGGGGACCCCGGGGAGACCCAGTACTTC.

V gene TRBV9 combines with J gene TRBJ1-3; D is possibly TRBD1 (5 bases). The ends were cut back, 0 bases at V and 8 bases at J, with 12 bases in the middle. The CDR3 sequence is 14 residues long. Per the germline V gene, CDR1 is SGDLS and CDR2 is YYNGEE. CDR3 nucleotide sequence: TGTGCCAGCAGCGTAGTGGGGGGTCTAGACACCATATATTTT. The encoded protein is CASSVVGGLDTIYF.

The V call is TRBV18, the J call TRBJ1-2; no clear D. The length of the CDR3 is 13 residues. V was trimmed by 4 bases and J by 8 bases, leaving 14 bases between them. Germline V gives CDR1 KGHSH, CDR2 LQKENI. CDR3 loop: CASSHREVRGYTF. CDR3 DNA: TGTGCCAGCTCACACCGGGAAGTTCGGGGCTACACCTTC.

V and J are TRBV19 and TRBJ1-2; 12 bases fit TRBD1. The V segment lost 4 bases and the J segment 0 bases; nucleotides outside the gene matches: 6. Per the germline V gene, CDR1 is LNHDA and CDR2 is SQIVND (reference sequence). The CDR3 sequence is 17 residues long. The CDR3 sequence: CASSNWDRGPSNYGYTF. CDR3 nucleotides: TGTGCCAGTAGTAATTGGGACAGGGGGCCATCTAACTATGGCTACACCTTC.

This clone has only one observation. The V and J genes are TRBV19 and TRBJ1-4; D is possibly TRBD1 (6 bases). This CDR3 spans 13 amino acids. From germline, CDR1 is LNHDA and CDR2 SQIVND (reference sequence). V was clipped by 7 bases and J by 10 bases, with 16 bases between them. CDR3 nucleotides: TGTGCCAGTAACAACCAGGGGAGGGGAAAACTGTTTTTT. It translates to CASNNQGRGKLFF.

The V and J genes are TRBV9 and TRBJ2-5, with D maybe TRBD2 (5 bases). Germline CDR1 and CDR2: SGDLS and YYNGEE. There are 15 residues in the CDR3. V was clipped by 0 bases and J by 5 bases, with 14 bases between them. Written as DNA, the CDR3 is TGTGCCAGCAGCGTAGGAACTGTGAGCGGCGAGACCCAGTACTTC. Its translation: CASSVGTVSGETQYF.

This chain joins TRBV5-6 and TRBJ2-3; D call uncertain. The CDR3 is 15 amino acids. Germline assignment: CDR1 SGHDT and CDR2 YYEEEE. V was clipped by 4 bases and J by 0 bases, with 12 bases between them. CDR3 DNA: TGTGCCAGCAGCCAGGTCCATACTAGCACAGATACGCAGTATTTT. Translated, it gives CASSQVHTSTDTQYF.

The chain joins TRBV25-1 to TRBJ1-3; D may be TRBD1 (5 bases). Germline CDR1 reads MGHDK; CDR2 reads SYGVNS. V lost 5 bases to trimming and J lost 4 bases, with 15 bases between them. The CDR3 contains 15 residues. The CDR3 coding sequence is TGTGCCAGCAGTAAGAATTCAGGGTCCGGAAACACCATATATTTT. Translating it yields CASSKNSGSGNTIYF.

The rearrangement links TRBV5-1 to TRBJ2-5; D might be TRBD2 (5 bases). Germline CDR1 is SGHRS and CDR2 is YFSETQ. V was clipped by 7 bases and J by 5 bases, with 18 bases between them. The CDR3 has 14 amino acids. As DNA, the CDR3 is TGCGCCAGCGGGCCCTTAGGTCGAGGGGAGACCCAGTACTTC. Amino acids: CASGPLGRGETQYF.

In DNA form, the CDR3 reads TGTGCCAGCAGTTTAGGCAGCAGGATGAACACTGAAGCTTTCTTT. It codes for CASSLGSRMNTEAFF. This chain links TRBV27 with TRBJ1-1; no reliable D call. Trimming shortened V by 2 bases and J by 0 bases, and 10 bases separated the two germline ends. The CDR3 runs to 15 residues. Per germline, CDR1 MNHEY and CDR2 SMNVEV (reference sequence).

V is TRBV25-1 and J is TRBJ2-2, with a tentative D call TRBD2 (5 bases). The CDR3 is 14 amino acids. CDR1 is MGHDK, CDR2 SYGVNS, per germline. V lost 6 bases and J 1 base, leaving 9 bases between the germline ends. DNA of the CDR3: TGTGCCAGCAGACGGGATTTGAACACCGGGGAGCTGTTTTTT. The encoded protein is CASRRDLNTGELFF. Together with reference TRBV25-1 and TRBJ2-2, the CDR3 gives the full variable domain: EADIYQTPRYLVIGTGKKITLECSQTMGHDKMYWYQQDPGMELHLIHYSYGVNSTEKGDLSSESTVSRIRTEHFPLTLESARPSHTSQYLCASRRDLNTGELFFGEGSRLTVL.

This sequence joins TRBV7-8 and TRBJ1-2, with a weak D call TRBD1 (5 bases). The germline gives CDR1 SGHVS, CDR2 FQNEAQ. The CDR3 has 14 residues. V was pared by 7 bases and J by 0 bases, with 12 bases between. The CDR3 loop reads CASTEGAPNYGYTF. The CDR3 region has the DNA TGTGCCAGCACCGAAGGGGCTCCTAACTATGGCTACACCTTC.

The chain joins TRBV30 to TRBJ2-5; TRBD2 aligns across 13 bases. The junction had 7 bases not matched to a gene; V was cut back by 1 base and J by 5 bases. CDR1 is GTSNPN and CDR2 is SVGIG in the germline V gene (reference sequence). CDR3 length: 16 amino acids. Written as DNA, the CDR3 is TGTGCCTGGAGTGCAACGGGACTAGCGGGGTTGGAGACCCAGTACTTC. Translated, it gives CAWSATGLAGLETQYF.

This clone was seen a single time. The gene calls are TRBV18 and TRBJ2-2; TRBD2 agrees at 8 bases. With 6 bases clipped from V and 6 bases from J, the junction kept 9 bases outside the gene matches. Germline values: CDR1 KGHSH, CDR2 LQKENI. CDR3 length equals 15 residues. CDR3 nucleotide sequence: TGTGCCAGCTCCGCGACTAGCGTTTTTGCCGGGGAGCTGTTTTTT. It codes for CASSATSVFAGELFF.

The chain carries TRBV9 and TRBJ2-1, with D perhaps TRBD2 (5 bases). The CDR3 is 15 residues long. Germline loops: CDR1 SGDLS, CDR2 YYNGEE. V was pared by 0 bases and J by 0 bases, with 7 bases between. CDR3 region: CASSVAEGSYNEQFF. Written as DNA, the CDR3 is TGTGCCAGCAGCGTAGCTGAGGGCTCCTACAATGAGCAGTTCTTC.

This clone was counted between two and nine times. The V gene is TRBV11-2, the J gene TRBJ1-1; D gene ambiguous. The CDR3 is 16 residues long. V gave up 1 base and J gave up 0 bases, with 12 bases separating them. Germline V gene lookup returns CDR1 SGHAT and CDR2 FQNNGV. The chain's CDR3 is CASSLAVQTMNTEAFF. The CDR3 DNA is TGTGCCAGCAGCTTAGCCGTACAGACCATGAACACTGAAGCTTTCTTT. The full variable domain, rest sourced from reference TRBV11-2 and TRBJ1-1, is EAGVAQSPRYKIIEKRQSVAFWCNPISGHATLYWYQQILGQGPKLLIQFQNNGVVDDSQLPKDRFSAERLKGVDSTLKIQPAKLEDSAVYLCASSLAVQTMNTEAFFGQGTRLTVV.

The CDR3 protein is CAVRGGQGTNTGELFF. The CDR3 DNA sequence: TGCGCCGTCCGAGGGGGACAGGGAACGAACACCGGGGAGCTGTTTTTT. V gene TRBV5-1 combines with J gene TRBJ2-2; TRBD1 agrees at 9 bases. This CDR3 spans 16 amino acids. Losses at the gene ends were 10 bases for V and 0 bases for J; bases not matched to a gene: 10. In germline, CDR1 is SGHRS, CDR2 YFSETQ.

This clone appeared a few times. This chain joins TRBV29-1 and TRBJ2-1; D uncertain. The CDR3 contains 14 residues. Germline CDR1 and CDR2: SQVTM and ANQGSEA. V was shortened by 5 bases and J by 6 bases, with 17 bases between the two germline ends. The CDR3 region has the DNA TGCAGCGTTCGTACAGTTCACCATCCCAATGAGCAGTTCTTC. Translated: CSVRTVHHPNEQFF.

The chain couples TRBV2 to TRBJ1-6; D unresolved. The CDR3 runs to 13 residues. Per germline, CDR1 SNHLY and CDR2 FYNNEI. V was pared by 7 bases and J by 6 bases, with 10 bases between. The CDR3 region is CASTSGSNSPLHF. The CDR3 coding sequence is TGTGCCAGCACGTCTGGGAGTAATTCACCCCTCCACTTT.